This T cell receptor (beta chain) was recovered during a study of T cells in Graves' hyperthyroidism and ophthalmopathy. TCR beta CDR3 sequences were amplified from RNA transcripts. The study used the HTBI primer set for a first-round RT-PCR of the TCR CDR3. One entry per CDR3 protein results from TCRdb running MiXCR on the multiplex PCR reads. Of around 700,000 distinct CDR3 sequences in the sample, over 35% are singletons; the top ten hold more than 25%. In regard to this clonotype: The antigen remains unidentified.

General study findings and limits: Researchers found most expanded thyroid clonotypes above 0.001 in blood as well.

Patients aged 18 to 65 had newly diagnosed hyperthyroidism of under 2 months' duration. Clinical symptoms, serum thyroxine and TRAb, thyroid ultrasound and orbital computed tomography together formed the diagnostic basis. The PBMCs studied were ones that came from roughly 11 ml fresh peripheral blood. V lost 5 bases and J lost 11, with 21 bases in between. Germline V CDR1 and CDR2: DFQATT, SNEGSKA (reference sequence). This CDR3 region has 13 residues. The chain combines TRBV20-1 with TRBJ2-5; D might be TRBD2 (5 bases). Sequencing was carried out using blood. The TCR comes from a woman in her thirties or forties with Graves' hyperthyroidism. CDR3 loop: CSASRTGRDTQYF. CDR3 sequence (DNA): TGCAGTGCTTCAAGGACTGGGCGAGATACGCAGTACTTC.